This T cell receptor beta chain was identified in a study of spatial heterogeneity in lung cancer. Broader study findings: At resection, ubiquitous expanded tumor TCRs appeared in blood more than at follow-up.

The sample's time point: sample taken at primary tumor resection. Frozen PBMC, nontumor lung or tumor provided whole RNA, which was sequenced unsorted. As for this clonotype: The antigen is undetermined.

TCRdb passed the 5' RACE reads through MiXCR, listing each CDR3 protein once. The sample lists more than 80,000 distinct CDR3 sequences, around 12% occurring once. The source of this sequence is a male donor with early-stage non-small cell lung cancer. Specimen: PBMCs, collected at surgery.

CDR3 residues: CASSMEGARNSPLHF. The DNA of the CDR3 is TGTGCCAGTAGTATGGAGGGGGCGCGGAATTCACCCCTCCACTTT. The gene calls are TRBV19 and TRBJ1-6; 7 positions agree with TRBD1. Per the germline V gene, CDR1 is LNHDA and CDR2 is SQIVND (reference sequence). V was pared by 3 bases and J by 7 bases, with 6 bases of the junction left unmatched. This CDR3 spans 15 amino acids.